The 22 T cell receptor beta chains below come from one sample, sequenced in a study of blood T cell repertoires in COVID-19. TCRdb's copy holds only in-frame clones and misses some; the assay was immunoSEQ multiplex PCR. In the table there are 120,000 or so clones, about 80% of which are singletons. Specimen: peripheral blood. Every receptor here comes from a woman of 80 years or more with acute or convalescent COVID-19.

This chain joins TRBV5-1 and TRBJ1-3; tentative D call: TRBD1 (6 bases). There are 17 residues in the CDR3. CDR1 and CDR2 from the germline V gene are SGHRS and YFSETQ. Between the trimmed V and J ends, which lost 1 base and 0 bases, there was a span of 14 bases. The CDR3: CASSLSTGFISGNTIYF. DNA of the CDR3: TGCGCCAGCAGCTTGAGTACAGGGTTCATCTCTGGAAACACCATATATTTT.

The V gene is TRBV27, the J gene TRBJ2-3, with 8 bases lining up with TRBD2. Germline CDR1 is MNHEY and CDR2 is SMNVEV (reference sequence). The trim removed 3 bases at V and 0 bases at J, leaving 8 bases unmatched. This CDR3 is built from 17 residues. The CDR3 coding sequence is TGTGCCAGCAGTTTCCGAGACGGGAGGGCTAGCACAGATACGCAGTATTTT. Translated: CASSFRDGRASTDTQYF.

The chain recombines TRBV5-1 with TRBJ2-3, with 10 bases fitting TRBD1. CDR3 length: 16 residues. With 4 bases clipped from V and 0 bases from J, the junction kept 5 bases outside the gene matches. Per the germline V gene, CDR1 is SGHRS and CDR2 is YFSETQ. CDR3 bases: TGCGCCAGCAGCCGGACAGGGGGAGGGAGCACAGATACGCAGTATTTT. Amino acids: CASSRTGGGSTDTQYF.

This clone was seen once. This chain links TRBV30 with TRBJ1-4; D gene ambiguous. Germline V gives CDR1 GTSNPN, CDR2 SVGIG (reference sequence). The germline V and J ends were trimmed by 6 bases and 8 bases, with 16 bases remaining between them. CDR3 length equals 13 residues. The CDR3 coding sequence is TGTGCCTGCGAGCTGCTACTTAAAGAAAAACTGTTTTTT. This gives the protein CACELLLKEKLFF.

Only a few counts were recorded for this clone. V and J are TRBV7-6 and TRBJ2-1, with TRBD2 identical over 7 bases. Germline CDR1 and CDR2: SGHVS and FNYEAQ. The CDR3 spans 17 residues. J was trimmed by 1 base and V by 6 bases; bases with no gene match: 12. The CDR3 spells CASRSKAGFSSYNEQFF. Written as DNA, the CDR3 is TGTGCCAGCAGGTCTAAAGCGGGGTTTTCATCCTACAATGAGCAGTTCTTC.

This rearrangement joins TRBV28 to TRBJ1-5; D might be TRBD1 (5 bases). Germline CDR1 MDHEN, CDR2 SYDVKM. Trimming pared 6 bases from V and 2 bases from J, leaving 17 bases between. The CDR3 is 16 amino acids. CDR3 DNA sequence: TGTGCCAGCAGCTCCTTGCCGGGGGGAGGCAATCAGCCCCAGCATTTT. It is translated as CASSSLPGGGNQPQHF.

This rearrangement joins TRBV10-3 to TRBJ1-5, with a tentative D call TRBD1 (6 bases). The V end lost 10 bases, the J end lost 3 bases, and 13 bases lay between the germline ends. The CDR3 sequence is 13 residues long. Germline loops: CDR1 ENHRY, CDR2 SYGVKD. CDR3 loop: CASSDSVNQPQHF. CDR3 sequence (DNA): TGTGCCAGCTCGGACAGCGTCAATCAGCCCCAGCATTTT.

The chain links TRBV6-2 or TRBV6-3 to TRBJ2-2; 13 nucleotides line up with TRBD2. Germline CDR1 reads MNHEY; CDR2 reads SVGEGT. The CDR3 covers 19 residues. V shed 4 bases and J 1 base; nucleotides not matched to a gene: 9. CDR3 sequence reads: CASSLGGTSGKLNTGELFF. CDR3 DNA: TGTGCCAGCAGTTTGGGCGGGACTAGCGGGAAACTGAACACCGGGGAGCTGTTTTTT.

CDR3 amino acids: CASSLGQGWGPQHF. The DNA for the CDR3 is TGTGCCAGCAGTTTGGGACAGGGATGGGGGCCCCAGCATTTT. The V and J genes are TRBV6-2 or TRBV6-3 and TRBJ1-5; TRBD1 matches 9 bases. The CDR3 consists of 14 residues. From germline, CDR1 is MNHEY and CDR2 SVGEGT. The V segment lost 4 bases and the J segment 9 bases; nucleotides outside the gene matches: 7.

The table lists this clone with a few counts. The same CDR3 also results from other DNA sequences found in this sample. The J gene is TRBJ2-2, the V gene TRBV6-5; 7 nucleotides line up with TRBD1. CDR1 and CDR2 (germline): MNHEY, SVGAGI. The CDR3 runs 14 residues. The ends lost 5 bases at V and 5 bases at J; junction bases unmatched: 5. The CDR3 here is CASSRQGNTGELFF. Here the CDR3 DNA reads TGTGCCAGCAGTAGACAGGGTAATACCGGGGAGCTGTTTTTT.

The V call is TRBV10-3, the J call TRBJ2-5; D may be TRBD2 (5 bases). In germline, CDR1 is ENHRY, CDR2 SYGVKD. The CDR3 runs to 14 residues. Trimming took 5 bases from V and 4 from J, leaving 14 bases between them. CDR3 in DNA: TGTGCCATCAGTCCATTCCGGGGATCAGAGACCCAGTACTTC. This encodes CAISPFRGSETQYF.

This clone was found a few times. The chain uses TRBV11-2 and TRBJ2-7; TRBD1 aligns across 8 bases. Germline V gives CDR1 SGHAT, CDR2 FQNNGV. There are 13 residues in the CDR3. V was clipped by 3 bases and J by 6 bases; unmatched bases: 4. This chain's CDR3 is CASSFLTGGEQYF. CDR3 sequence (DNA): TGTGCCAGCAGCTTCCTCACAGGGGGCGAGCAGTACTTC. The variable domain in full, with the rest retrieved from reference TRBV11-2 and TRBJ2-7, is EAGVAQSPRYKIIEKRQSVAFWCNPISGHATLYWYQQILGQGPKLLIQFQNNGVVDDSQLPKDRFSAERLKGVDSTLKIQPAKLEDSAVYLCASSFLTGGEQYFGPGTRLTVT.

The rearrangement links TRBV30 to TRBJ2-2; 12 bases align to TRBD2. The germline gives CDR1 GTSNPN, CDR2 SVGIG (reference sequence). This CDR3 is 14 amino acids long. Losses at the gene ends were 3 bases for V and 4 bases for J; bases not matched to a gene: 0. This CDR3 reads CAWRTSGSTGELFF. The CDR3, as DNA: TGTGCCTGGAGGACTAGCGGGAGCACCGGGGAGCTGTTTTTT.

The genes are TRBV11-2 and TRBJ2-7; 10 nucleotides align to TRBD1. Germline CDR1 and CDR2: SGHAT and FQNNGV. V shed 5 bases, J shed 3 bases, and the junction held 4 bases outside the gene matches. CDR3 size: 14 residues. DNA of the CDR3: TGTGCCAGCAGCCCGGGACAGGGGTTCTACGAGCAGTACTTC. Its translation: CASSPGQGFYEQYF.

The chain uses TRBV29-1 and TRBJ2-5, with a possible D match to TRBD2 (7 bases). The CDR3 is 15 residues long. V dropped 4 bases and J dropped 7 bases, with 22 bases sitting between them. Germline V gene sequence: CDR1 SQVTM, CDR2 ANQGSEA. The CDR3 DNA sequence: TGCAGCGTTGTGGGGGGGGACATCATAGTAGGGACCCAGTACTTC. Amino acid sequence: CSVVGGDIIVGTQYF. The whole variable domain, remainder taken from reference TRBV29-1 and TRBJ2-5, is SAVISQKPSRDICQRGTSLTIQCQVDSQVTMMFWYRQQPGQSLTLIATANQGSEATYESGFVIDKFPISRPNLTFSTLTVSNMSPEDSSIYLCSVVGGDIIVGTQYFGPGTRLLVL.

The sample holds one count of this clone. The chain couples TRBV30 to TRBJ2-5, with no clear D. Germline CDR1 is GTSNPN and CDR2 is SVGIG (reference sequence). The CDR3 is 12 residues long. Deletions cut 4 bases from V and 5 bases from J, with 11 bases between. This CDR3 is CAWNPGSETQYF. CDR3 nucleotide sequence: TGTGCCTGGAATCCGGGTTCGGAGACCCAGTACTTC.

The DNA for the CDR3 is TGTGCCATCAGCCCCGGGACAGAGACCTATGGCTACACCTTC. Translating gives CAISPGTETYGYTF. J is TRBJ1-2 and V is TRBV10-3; 7 nucleotides line up with TRBD1. CDR3 length equals 14 residues. Germline lookup yields CDR1 ENHRY and CDR2 SYGVKD. Trimming at V came to 6 bases and at J to 4 bases, leaving 8 bases not matched to a gene.

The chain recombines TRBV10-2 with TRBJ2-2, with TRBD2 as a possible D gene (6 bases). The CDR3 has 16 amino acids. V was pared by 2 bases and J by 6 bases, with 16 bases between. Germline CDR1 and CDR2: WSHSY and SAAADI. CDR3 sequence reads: CASSEVPGAGSGELFF. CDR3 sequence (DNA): TGCGCCAGCAGTGAGGTTCCAGGCGCGGGGTCCGGGGAGCTGTTTTTT.

In nucleotides, the CDR3 is TGTGCCAGCAGTGAACTACAGGGCTCCTACAATGAGCAGTTCTTC. It translates to CASSELQGSYNEQFF. The chain uses TRBV6-1 and TRBJ2-1; maybe TRBD1 (6 bases). V was clipped by 2 bases and J by 0 bases, with 8 bases between them. This CDR3 has 15 amino acids. CDR1 MNHNS and CDR2 SASEGT come from the germline V gene.

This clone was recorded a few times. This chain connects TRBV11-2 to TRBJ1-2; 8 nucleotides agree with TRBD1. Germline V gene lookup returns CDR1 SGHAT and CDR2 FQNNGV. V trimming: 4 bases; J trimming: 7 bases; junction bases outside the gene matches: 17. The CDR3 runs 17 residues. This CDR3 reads CASSSPPSGGDQIGYTF. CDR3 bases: TGTGCCAGCAGCTCCCCCCCCTCAGGGGGCGACCAGATTGGCTACACCTTC.

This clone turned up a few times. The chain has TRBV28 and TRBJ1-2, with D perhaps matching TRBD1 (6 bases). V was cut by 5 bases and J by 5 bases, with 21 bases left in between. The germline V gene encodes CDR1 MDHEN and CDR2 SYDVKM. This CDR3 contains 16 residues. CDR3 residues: CASSPYRQWTVYGYTF. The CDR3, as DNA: TGTGCCAGCAGTCCATACAGACAGTGGACAGTGTATGGCTACACCTTC.

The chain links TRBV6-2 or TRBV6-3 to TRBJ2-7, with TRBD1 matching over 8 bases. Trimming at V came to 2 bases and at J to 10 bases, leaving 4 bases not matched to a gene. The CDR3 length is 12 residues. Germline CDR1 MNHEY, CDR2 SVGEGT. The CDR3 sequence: CASSYQGARQYF. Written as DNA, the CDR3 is TGTGCCAGCAGTTACCAGGGGGCGCGACAGTACTTC.